This TCR beta chain derives from a study of beta chain features in type 1 diabetes. Study conclusions and caveats: Moderately but significantly shorter TCRB CDR3s were found in Type 1 diabetes patients in all four CD4+ subsets.

As concerns this clone: Its antigen is undetermined.

Expressed TCRB transcripts were sequenced because the entire RNA isolate underwent reverse transcription. Naive, central memory and regulatory T cell samples averaged about 3.5 million reads. Assay: immunoSEQ multiplex PCR; the TCRdb copy retains only in-frame clones and omits some. The sample yields about 340,000 clones, about 14% seen once. Each of the sorted populations had a purity greater than 98%. This TCR was sampled from a woman between 18 and 29 years old with type 1 diabetes. Sequencing was done on a sample of naive CD4+ T cells from blood.

DNA of the CDR3: TGTGCCAGCAGCCAAGATCTGCACGGGAGAAGATACGAGCAGTACTTC. Translated, it gives CASSQDLHGRRYEQYF. The V call is TRBV14, the J call TRBJ2-7; tentatively, D is TRBD2 (6 bases). This CDR3 contains 16 residues. Trimming removed 0 bases at V and 4 bases at J, with 16 bases between. The germline V gene encodes CDR1 SGHDN and CDR2 FVKESK.